The T cell receptor (beta chain) described here comes from a study of a mutant IDH1 vaccine in newly diagnosed glioma. For this clone: The antigen remains undetermined.

Specified time point: week 47, end of study. In every dose of vaccine, 300 ug of mutant IDH1 20-mer peptide was given alongside topical imiquimod. Only in-frame clones appear in the TCRdb table, and some are missing; sequencing was by immunoSEQ multiplex PCR. The sample includes about 90,000 clones, approximately 89% of them seen just once. In germline, CDR1 is SGHNT, CDR2 YYREEE (reference sequence). There are 17 residues in the CDR3. The V and J ends lost 0 bases and 2 bases respectively, with 14 bases between them. The sequencing here drew on PBMCs, taken from a glioma patient whose treatment included an IDH1 peptide vaccine. The chain joins TRBV5-4 to TRBJ2-2; D may be TRBD2 (6 bases). The TCR was taken from a woman between 45 and 65 years old with glioma. CDR3 sequence reads: CASSLDTLASNTGELFF. The DNA for the CDR3 is TGTGCCAGCAGCTTGGATACGCTAGCGAGTAACACCGGGGAGCTGTTTTTT.